This T cell receptor beta chain was identified during a study of tumor-infiltrating lymphocytes in primary liver carcinoma (dated by TCRdb to about 2017). With regard to the full study: Of the five patients (three men and two women, aged 30 to 69 years), four had hepatocellular carcinoma and one had combined HCC and intrahepatic cholangiocarcinoma. A total of 35 or so specimens from 5 patients, comprising roughly 25 tumor regions, 5 adjacent noncancerous liver tissues and 5 peripheral blood samples, were covered by TCRbeta repertoire sequencing. Agilent mRNA microarray profiling was performed on the 25 tumor region samples to relate TCRbeta repertoire diversity to the local molecular phenotype. Across five regions of each liver tumor, along with adjacent normal tissue and blood, the study brought together TCRbeta repertoire sequencing, expression microarrays and whole-exome sequencing. Repertoires from technical replicates were highly reproducible, with mean shared-clone rates roughly 0.86 and correlation coefficients above 0.95. Each sample produced roughly 3.65 to 8 million productive TCRbeta reads, and read depth showed no significant difference between tissue types. The five patients had tumors of stage T1-T3 N0M0, with maximum diameters ranging from about 4.2 to 11 cm. General study outcomes and caveats: Compared with blood, tumors had a significantly larger share of the repertoire taken up by the top 250 clones (p = 0.039). Pairs of tumor regions showed greater repertoire overlap (mean roughly 35%) than tumor-adjacent pairs (about 17%) or tumor-blood pairs (around 15%), which is consistent with antigen-driven expansion. Comparison of CD4+ and CD8+ T cell repertoires was precluded by the use of bulk unsorted samples. The study included only five patients, and the authors note findings should be validated in a larger study. Only roughly 8-25% of top clones appeared in all five regions of a tumor, which suggests that tumor-infiltrating T cells are spatially heterogeneous. Only the TCR beta chain was sequenced, so true repertoire diversity is likely underestimated because unpaired alpha chains were not captured.

Comments on this clonotype: The antigen it recognizes is unknown. It has no much larger one-base neighbor in the sample; base qualities were not kept.

Without any cell sorting, total RNA and DNA were extracted together from around 20-30 mg of bulk tissue using the AllPrep DNA/RNA mini kit. Surgical resection was performed in China between November 2015 and early 2016 on four or five patients with histopathologically diagnosed primary liver carcinoma. Chronic HBV infection was present in the patients, and the patients were treatment-naive at sampling. Five spatially separated regions were sampled per tumor: superior, inferior, left-lateral and right-lateral poles, plus the tumor centre. Histological examination found more than 90% viable tumor cells in every tumor sample. Each fresh piece of tumor and adjacent tissue was cut in two, with one half stored in RNAlater at -80 degrees C and the other half sent for histology. The germline V gene yields SQVTM for CDR1 and ANQGSEA for CDR2. V is trimmed back by 6 bases and J by 12 bases, and the junction contains 6 bases that no gene match accounts for. Inclusive of the bounding cysteine and phenylalanine, the CDR3 is 11 residues long. Only the CDR3 part of the read is kept: 33 bases, read in frame from the first base.

Using a constant-region primer and ProtoScript II reverse transcriptase, TCRbeta-specific cDNA was reverse-transcribed from approximately 500 ng total RNA. TCRbeta libraries were built with three nested multiplex PCR rounds, a slightly modified ARM-PCR procedure. The first two PCR rounds used multiplex TRBV1-TRBV30 forward primers with a Cbeta reverse primer, each for 10 cycles. A final 25-cycle PCR with Deep VentR polymerase added sample barcodes and Illumina adapters. Before sequencing, amplicons of 200-500 bp were gel-purified using a QIAquick gel extraction kit. TCRbeta amplicons were sequenced on an Illumina HiSeq 2500 with 250-bp paired-end reads. As for how the authors treated the data: Trimmomatic v0.33 was used to quality-trim the reads, and FLASH v1.2.11 was used to merge paired reads so that full CDR3 sequences could be recovered. MiGEC v1.2.1b assigned V, D and J germline segments to the rearranged TCRbeta sequences. VDJtools v1.0.0 computed clonotype statistics and Shannon-Wiener diversity indices. Except for diversity analysis, only each sample's 250 most abundant clonotypes were used in subsequent analyses to reduce sampling bias. TCRdb reprocessed the public reads (quality trimming at Q25 with fastp, clone calling with MiXCR) and kept in-frame beta chains. Each record represents a unique CDR3 protein, reported with the most common genes and DNA among its rows. These V and J calls originate from TCRdb's pipeline instead of the authors' own analysis. The sample table holds roughly 120,000 distinct CDR3 sequences, of which 55% to 65% were seen once. Approximately 9.7% of the sample rests with the top ten.

Rearrangement joined TRBV29-1 to TRBJ2-1; 9 bases in the junction line up with TRBD2. The receptor's source is a woman aged 55-75 years with primary liver carcinoma and hepatitis B virus infection. The sequenced sample was liver tumor tissue from sampling region 1. Read against the paper, the sample's cell subset or site label means: tumor region T1, superior pole. The base sequence is TGCAGCGTGTGGGCGGGAGGGAGGCAGTTCTTC. It encodes CSVWAGGRQFF.